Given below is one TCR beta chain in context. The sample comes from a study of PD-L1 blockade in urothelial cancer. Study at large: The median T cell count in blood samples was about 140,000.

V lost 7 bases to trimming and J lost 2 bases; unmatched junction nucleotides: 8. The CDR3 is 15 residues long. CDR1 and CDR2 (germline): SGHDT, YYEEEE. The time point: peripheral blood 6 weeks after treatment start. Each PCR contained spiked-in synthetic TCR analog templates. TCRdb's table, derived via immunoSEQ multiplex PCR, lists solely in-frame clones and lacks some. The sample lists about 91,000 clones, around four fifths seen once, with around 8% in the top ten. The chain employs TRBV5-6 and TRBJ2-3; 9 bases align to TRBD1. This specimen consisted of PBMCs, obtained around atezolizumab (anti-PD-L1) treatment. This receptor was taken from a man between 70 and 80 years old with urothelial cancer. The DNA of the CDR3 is TGTGCCAGCCGACCGACAGGGGGTTACACAGATACGCAGTATTTT. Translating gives CASRPTGGYTDTQYF.